The 27 T cell receptor beta chains below come from one sample, sequenced in a study of beta chain features in type 1 diabetes. Isolated RNA was reverse transcribed in full, so expressed TCRB transcripts were sequenced. Libraries were prepared by immunoSEQ multiplex PCR; TCRdb keeps only in-frame clonotypes and omits some of them. The sample shows tens of thousands of clones, more than 65% of them seen only once. These receptors' antigens are unknown. Study observations and caveats: TCRB CDR3s from Type 1 diabetes patients were moderately but significantly shorter in all four CD4+ subsets.

Sequencing was carried out using stem cell memory CD4+ T cells from blood. These receptors originate from a woman between 40 and 50 years old with type 1 diabetes.

This clone was picked up a small number of times. V is TRBV29-1 and J is TRBJ2-1; 11 positions match TRBD2. V was clipped by 4 bases and J by 7 bases; unmatched bases: 6. This CDR3 has 14 amino acids. The germline CDR1 and CDR2 sequences are SQVTM and ANQGSEA. CDR3 sequence: CSVATSGSGNEQFF. CDR3 in DNA: TGCAGCGTTGCCACTAGCGGGAGCGGTAATGAGCAGTTCTTC.

This rearrangement joins TRBV21-1 to TRBJ1-4; TRBD1 is the table's D call and was not checked against the DNA. TRBV21-1 is flagged as a pseudogene. The CDR3 loop spans 20 amino acids. The CDR3: CASSALCPGFGASTNEKLFF. CDR3 bases: TGTGCCAGCAGCGCTCTTTGCCCAGGATTTGGGGCATCCACTAATGAAAAACTGTTTTTT.

This clone appeared a few times. V gene TRBV20-1 combines with J gene TRBJ1-1; no clear D gene. Germline-derived CDR1 and CDR2 are DFQATT and SNEGSKA (reference sequence). Trimming shortened V by 0 bases and J by 6 bases, and 5 bases separated the two germline ends. The CDR3 contains 11 residues. The CDR3 protein is CSARDLSEAFF. CDR3 nucleotides: TGCAGTGCTAGAGATTTATCTGAAGCTTTCTTT.

The chain is built from TRBV6-5 and TRBJ2-5; D may be TRBD1 (6 bases). The germline V and J ends were trimmed by 6 bases and 5 bases, with 10 bases remaining between them. The CDR3 has 12 amino acids. In germline, CDR1 is MNHEY, CDR2 SVGAGI. The CDR3 protein is CASRTGAETQYF. CDR3 sequence (DNA): TGTGCCAGCAGGACAGGCGCGGAGACCCAGTACTTC.

The V gene is TRBV7-8, the J gene TRBJ1-6; D may be TRBD1 (5 bases). This CDR3 has 15 amino acids. Germline CDR1 and CDR2: SGHVS and FQNEAQ. Trimming left V 5 bases short and J 10 bases short, with 18 bases between. The CDR3 spells CASSAPVGRVSPLHF. In DNA form, the CDR3 reads TGTGCCAGCAGCGCCCCGGTGGGCAGGGTCTCACCCCTCCACTTT. Supplemented by reference TRBV7-8 and TRBJ1-6, the full variable domain reads GAGVSQSPRYKVAKRGQDVALRCDPISGHVSLFWYQQALGQGPEFLTYFQNEAQLDKSGLPSDRFFAERPEGSVSTLKIQRTQQEDSAVYLCASSAPVGRVSPLHFGNGTRLTVT.

The chain couples TRBV9 to TRBJ2-1; 10 bases match TRBD2. CDR1 is SGDLS, CDR2 YYNGEE, per germline. With 0 bases clipped from V and 7 bases from J, the junction kept 13 bases outside the gene matches. The CDR3 runs 18 residues. In DNA, the CDR3 is TGTGCCAGCAGCGTAGGTAGGGTAGCGGGAGGCCCTGGAAATGAGCAGTTCTTC. It specifies CASSVGRVAGGPGNEQFF.

V is TRBV14 and J is TRBJ1-4; D unresolved. V shed 1 base and J shed 0 bases, with 9 bases lying between them. From germline, CDR1 is SGHDN and CDR2 FVKESK. The CDR3 runs to 16 residues. The CDR3 sequence is CASSQGYKTTNEKLFF. The DNA of the CDR3 is TGTGCCAGCAGCCAAGGTTACAAAACAACTAATGAAAAACTGTTTTTT. The whole variable domain, remainder taken from reference TRBV14 and TRBJ1-4, is EAGVTQFPSHSVIEKGQTVTLRCDPISGHDNLYWYRRVMGKEIKFLLHFVKESKQDESGMPNNRFLAERTGGTYSTLKVQPAELEDSGVYFCASSQGYKTTNEKLFFGSGTQLSVL.

The chain has TRBV7-2 and TRBJ1-2; 7 bases match TRBD1. Per germline, CDR1 SGHTA and CDR2 FQGNSA. With V trimmed by 5 bases and J by 8 bases, 8 bases remained unmatched. This CDR3 region has 13 residues. The CDR3 protein is CASSLDREFGYTF. CDR3 DNA: TGTGCCAGCAGCCTCGACAGGGAATTCGGCTACACCTTC.

This clone was counted only a few times. This sequence joins TRBV5-4 and TRBJ1-1, with D hard to call. The V end was cut by 8 bases, the J end by 0 bases, with 14 bases between. There are 14 residues in the CDR3. In germline, CDR1 is SGHNT, CDR2 YYREEE (reference sequence). The CDR3 region is CASRLDFLNTEAFF. CDR3 bases: TGTGCCAGTCGGTTGGACTTCCTGAACACTGAAGCTTTCTTT.

This chain connects TRBV6-4 to TRBJ1-1; 12 bases fit TRBD1. The V gene end was trimmed by 6 bases and the J gene end by 4 bases; junction bases not matched to a gene: 9. Germline CDR1 MRHNA, CDR2 SNTAGT. The CDR3 has 16 amino acids. DNA for the CDR3: TGTGCCAGCAGAAATACGGGACAGGGGGCTTTCACTGAAGCTTTCTTT. This sequence encodes CASRNTGQGAFTEAFF.

The CDR3 nucleotides read TGTGCCAGCAGCGACGTTGGGAGGCAGGGACCCTACGAGCAGTACTTC. It specifies CASSDVGRQGPYEQYF. The rearrangement uses TRBV5-6 and TRBJ2-7, with a tentative D call TRBD2 (6 bases). V lost 4 bases to trimming and J lost 2 bases, with 19 bases between them. This CDR3 region has 16 residues. CDR1 SGHDT and CDR2 YYEEEE come from the germline V gene.

This clone has just one count. The rearrangement uses TRBV7-9 and TRBJ2-5; 8 bases match TRBD1. Germline CDR1 and CDR2: SEHNR and FQNEAQ (reference sequence). The ends lost 3 bases at V and 5 bases at J; junction bases unmatched: 11. CDR3 length: 16 residues. The CDR3 is CASSLRGQEASETQYF. CDR3 nucleotide sequence: TGTGCCAGCAGCTTGAGGGGACAGGAAGCGTCGGAGACCCAGTACTTC. The full variable domain, rest sourced from reference TRBV7-9 and TRBJ2-5, is DTGVSQNPRHKITKRGQNVTFRCDPISEHNRLYWYRQTLGQGPEFLTYFQNEAQLEKSRLLSDRFSAERPKGSFSTLEIQRTEQGDSAMYLCASSLRGQEASETQYFGPGTRLLVL.

Only one count was recorded for this clone. The J gene is TRBJ2-1, the V gene TRBV7-9, with 9 bases aligning to TRBD2. With 4 bases clipped from V and 2 bases from J, the junction kept 3 bases outside the gene matches. This CDR3 region has 15 residues. Germline V gene data show CDR1 as SEHNR and CDR2 as FQNEAQ (reference sequence). CDR3 sequence reads: CASSYLAGAYNEQFF. The DNA for the CDR3 is TGTGCCAGCAGCTACTTAGCGGGGGCCTACAATGAGCAGTTCTTC.

This chain connects TRBV4-2 to TRBJ2-1; D is perhaps TRBD2 (5 bases). Deletions cut 1 base from V and 4 bases from J, with 11 bases between. CDR1 is LGHNA and CDR2 is YNFKEQ in the germline V gene. The CDR3 runs to 15 residues. CDR3 coding DNA: TGTGCCAGCAGCCAAGCACTGCTAGCATACAATGAGCAGTTCTTC. This encodes CASSQALLAYNEQFF.

A few counts support this clone. The J gene is TRBJ2-1, the V gene TRBV7-3, with TRBD1 matching 8 bases. V trimming: 6 bases; J trimming: 6 bases; junction bases outside the gene matches: 7. The CDR3 sequence is 14 residues long. Germline CDR1 and CDR2: SGHTA and FQGTGA. CDR3 nucleotides: TGTGCCAGCAGTTGGCCTGACAGGGGCAATGAGCAGTTCTTC. This encodes CASSWPDRGNEQFF.

This chain uses TRBV29-1 with TRBJ1-2; D is unclear. V was pared by 7 bases and J by 7 bases, with 13 bases between. The germline gives CDR1 SQVTM, CDR2 ANQGSEA. This CDR3 spans 11 amino acids. The DNA of the CDR3 is TGCAGCGCCACACGGGGAGGTGGCTACACCTTC. It encodes CSATRGGGYTF.

This clone has just a few counts. J is TRBJ2-2 and V is TRBV7-9, with D unresolved. Germline assignment: CDR1 SEHNR and CDR2 FQNEAQ (reference sequence). V lost 1 base and J 8 bases, leaving 8 bases between the germline ends. The CDR3 is 13 amino acids. As DNA, the CDR3 is TGTGCCAGCAGCTTAGACCCGCGGGGGGAGCTGTTTTTT. Translation: CASSLDPRGELFF.

The chain joins TRBV7-8 to TRBJ1-2, with 8 bases identical to TRBD1. The V gene end was trimmed by 3 bases and the J gene end by 7 bases; junction bases not matched to a gene: 16. Germline V gene sequence: CDR1 SGHVS, CDR2 FQNEAQ. The CDR3 contains 17 residues. CDR3 nucleotide sequence: TGTGCCAGCAGCTTGTTGCCGACAGGGGCCGCCGAGGCTGGCTACACCTTC. This codes for CASSLLPTGAAEAGYTF. The full variable domain, with the rest looked up from reference TRBV7-8 and TRBJ1-2, is GAGVSQSPRYKVAKRGQDVALRCDPISGHVSLFWYQQALGQGPEFLTYFQNEAQLDKSGLPSDRFFAERPEGSVSTLKIQRTQQEDSAVYLCASSLLPTGAAEAGYTFGSGTRLTVV.

This chain joins TRBV7-2 and TRBJ1-5, with D possibly being TRBD1 (6 bases). The V and J ends lost 4 bases and 7 bases respectively, with 14 bases between them. The CDR3 has 14 residues. Germline values: CDR1 SGHTA, CDR2 FQGNSA. CDR3 nucleotides: TGTGCCAGCAGCTGGGACAATGGTAGGCAGCCCCAGCATTTT. Translating it yields CASSWDNGRQPQHF. Full variable domain (missing parts from reference TRBV7-2 and TRBJ1-5): GAGVSQSPSNKVTEKGKDVELRCDPISGHTALYWYRQSLGQGLEFLIYFQGNSAPDKSGLPSDRFSAERTGGSVSTLTIQRTQQEDSAVYLCASSWDNGRQPQHFGDGTRLSIL.

This clone was detected only a few times. V is TRBV7-2 and J is TRBJ1-6; D is uncertain. Trimming removed 4 bases at V and 7 bases at J, with 20 bases between. The CDR3 is 17 residues long. Germline V gene lookup returns CDR1 SGHTA and CDR2 FQGNSA. The CDR3 DNA sequence: TGTGCCAGCAGCTCTAGGGCCCTGCGGGAACGGAATTCACCCCTCCACTTT. This codes for CASSSRALRERNSPLHF. Full variable domain (missing parts from reference TRBV7-2 and TRBJ1-6): GAGVSQSPSNKVTEKGKDVELRCDPISGHTALYWYRQSLGQGLEFLIYFQGNSAPDKSGLPSDRFSAERTGGSVSTLTIQRTQQEDSAVYLCASSSRALRERNSPLHFGNGTRLTVT.

The chain links TRBV18 to TRBJ1-1; possible D gene TRBD1, 6 bases. The CDR3 totals 15 residues. Trimming cost V 3 bases and J 4 bases, with 15 bases left between them. Looked up from germline, CDR1 is KGHSH and CDR2 is LQKENI. The CDR3 spells CASSPVREGGTEAFF. CDR3 bases: TGTGCCAGCTCACCGGTTAGGGAAGGGGGCACTGAAGCTTTCTTT. Full variable domain (missing parts from reference TRBV18 and TRBJ1-1): NAGVMQNPRHLVRRRGQEARLRCSPMKGHSHVYWYRQLPEEGLKFMVYLQKENIIDESGMPKERFSAEFPKEGPSILRIQQVVRGDSAAYFCASSPVREGGTEAFFGQGTRLTVV.

This clone occurred a few times. V and J are TRBV7-2 and TRBJ1-5; no clear D gene. Trimming stripped 3 bases from V and 7 bases from J, with 16 bases between. Per the germline V gene, CDR1 is SGHTA and CDR2 is FQGNSA. The CDR3 totals 15 residues. CDR3 sequence reads: CASSFRGSLEQPQHF. The CDR3 region has the DNA TGTGCCAGCAGCTTCCGAGGGTCTTTGGAACAGCCCCAGCATTTT.

The V gene is TRBV5-4, the J gene TRBJ2-5, with D possibly being TRBD2 (6 bases). The ends were cut back, 4 bases at V and 2 bases at J, with 15 bases in the middle. CDR1 is SGHNT and CDR2 is YYREEE in the germline V gene (reference sequence). CDR3 length: 15 amino acids. In DNA form, the CDR3 reads TGTGCCAGCAGCCCTACCGGGACTCAGCAAGAGACCCAGTACTTC. Translating gives CASSPTGTQQETQYF.

The rearrangement joins TRBV9 to TRBJ1-1, with D possibly being TRBD1 (5 bases). Germline CDR1 and CDR2: SGDLS and YYNGEE. Trimming removed 4 bases at V and 2 bases at J, with 12 bases between. This CDR3 comprises 14 residues. CDR3 coding DNA: TGTGCCAGCAGCCCGGGGACTGCAAACACTGAAGCTTTCTTT. Translated, it gives CASSPGTANTEAFF. Full variable domain (missing parts from reference TRBV9 and TRBJ1-1): DSGVTQTPKHLITATGQRVTLRCSPRSGDLSVYWYQQSLDQGLQFLIQYYNGEERAKGNILERFSAQQFPDLHSELNLSSLELGDSALYFCASSPGTANTEAFFGQGTRLTVV.

There are a few counts of this clone. The rearrangement uses TRBV7-2 and TRBJ1-3; D unclear. The CDR3 extends over 14 amino acids. The germline gives CDR1 SGHTA, CDR2 FQGNSA. V was pared by 5 bases and J by 0 bases, with 8 bases between. In DNA form, the CDR3 reads TGTGCCAGCAGCCAATTACTCTCTGGAAACACCATATATTTT. It is translated as CASSQLLSGNTIYF.

The chain's CDR3 is CASSQGGGQGVSEPQHF. The CDR3 DNA reads TGTGCCAGCAGTCAGGGTGGGGGACAGGGGGTCTCGGAGCCCCAGCATTTT. The V gene is TRBV28, the J gene TRBJ1-5, with 11 bases aligning to TRBD1. The CDR3 totals 17 residues. Germline trimming cut 5 bases from V and 8 bases from J; bases unmatched to any gene: 14. Per germline, CDR1 MDHEN and CDR2 SYDVKM.

The V call is TRBV2, the J call TRBJ2-3, with 7 bases aligning to TRBD2. This CDR3 has 14 amino acids. Germline V CDR1 and CDR2: SNHLY, FYNNEI. Trimming at V came to 11 bases and at J to 1 base, leaving 9 bases not matched to a gene. The CDR3 sequence is CALRAGVGTDTQYF. In DNA form, the CDR3 reads TGTGCCTTGAGGGCGGGAGTGGGCACAGATACGCAGTATTTT. Drawing the rest from reference TRBV2 and TRBJ2-3, the complete variable domain is EPEVTQTPSHQVTQMGQEVILRCVPISNHLYFYWYRQILGQKVEFLVSFYNNEISEKSEIFDDQFSVERPDGSNFTLKIRSTKLEDSAMYFCALRAGVGTDTQYFGPGTRLTVL.